This TCR beta chain came from a study of blood T cell repertoires in COVID-19. Study context: T cells, B-cell-depleted T cells, or PBMCs supplied cDNA or gDNA.

This CDR3 contains 13 residues. The V and J ends lost 4 bases and 3 bases respectively, with 8 bases between them. The germline gives CDR1 SGHRS, CDR2 YFSETQ. Authors' methods: For nucleated cells, counts were estimated from reference gene primer amplification. This table comes from immunoSEQ multiplex PCR, and its TCRdb copy is limited to in-frame clones, with some not included. V, J and clone size derive from that table, while D and trimming were established from the DNA sequence. The sample shows approximately 300,000 clones, around 87% of them seen only once. Material: peripheral blood. This clonotype was sampled from a man aged 45 to 65 with active or convalescent COVID-19. The V call is TRBV5-1, the J call TRBJ1-5; D call uncertain. CDR3 in DNA: TGCGCCAGCAGCCCGGACTCCAATCAGCCCCAGCATTTT. Translating gives CASSPDSNQPQHF.